This entry concerns a single T cell receptor (beta chain). Its antigen is not known. The sample is drawn from a study of STAT3 mutations in large granular lymphocyte leukemia. Points from the study as a whole: Every T-cell large granular lymphocyte leukemia patient had at least one immunodominant TCR beta clonotype.

Measured with immunoSEQ multiplex PCR; TCRdb has only the in-frame clones, and not every one. Of 10,000 to 15,000 clones in the sample, over 70% were seen once. Germline V CDR1 and CDR2: SGHNT, YENEEA. V was shortened by 5 bases and J by 3 bases, with 10 bases between the two germline ends. CDR3 length: 13 amino acids. This TCR came from a man in his 60s with T-cell large granular lymphocyte leukemia. Some clones in this sample may be carry-over from other donors' samples. Source material: peripheral blood mononuclear cells. The chain has TRBV11-3 and TRBJ2-5; D is uncertain. This CDR3 is CASSQSPKETQYF. CDR3 DNA: TGTGCCAGCAGCCAATCCCCCAAAGAGACCCAGTACTTC.